This T cell receptor (beta chain) was profiled in a study of neoadjuvant anti-PD-1 for oral cavity cancer. Study-wide context: Non-progressing patients received a fourth nivolumab dose near day 43, then surgery on days 50-56. Regarding the study as a whole: PBMC Gini-index clonality exceeded responders' in non-responders post-nivolumab.

This clone was observed once. What it binds is not known. V lost 0 bases and J 4 bases, leaving 9 bases between the germline ends. This CDR3 has 14 amino acids. CDR1 and CDR2 (germline): LGHNA, YSLEER. Time point meaning: after neoadjuvant nivolumab, at surgical resection. These oral cavity squamous cell carcinomas were HPV-negative and locally advanced. PBMCs were not maintained or expanded in culture before analysis. Method: immunoSEQ multiplex PCR; TCRdb's copy keeps in-frame clones and lacks some. Of about 8,200 clones listed, around 70% are singletons. V gene TRBV4-3 combines with J gene TRBJ1-2, with D uncertain. This specimen consisted of PBMCs, obtained after nivolumab (anti-PD-1) treatment. This TCR came from a person aged 35 to 85 with oral cavity squamous cell carcinoma. CDR3 sequence (DNA): TGCGCCAGCAGCCAAGAGGATGACATCTATGGCTACACCTTC. Protein product: CASSQEDDIYGYTF.